This TCR beta chain appears in the sequencing data of a study of blood T cell repertoires in COVID-19. Germline V lookup: CDR1 SGHRS, CDR2 YFSETQ. The CDR3 is made up of 13 amino acids. Losses at the gene ends were 2 bases for V and 3 bases for J; bases not matched to a gene: 1. Assay used: immunoSEQ multiplex PCR; TCRdb lists only in-frame clones, some missing. This table holds fewer than 350,000 clones, approximately 90% found once. This clonotype originated in a woman aged 55 to 70 in a cohort exposed to, infected with or recovered from COVID-19 (not recorded which). V gene TRBV5-1 combines with J gene TRBJ2-5, with 7 bases matching TRBD1. The specimen was PBMCs or T cells enriched from blood (not recorded which). CDR3 sequence reads: CASSLDREETQYF. CDR3 in DNA: TGCGCCAGCAGCTTAGACAGGGAAGAGACCCAGTACTTC.